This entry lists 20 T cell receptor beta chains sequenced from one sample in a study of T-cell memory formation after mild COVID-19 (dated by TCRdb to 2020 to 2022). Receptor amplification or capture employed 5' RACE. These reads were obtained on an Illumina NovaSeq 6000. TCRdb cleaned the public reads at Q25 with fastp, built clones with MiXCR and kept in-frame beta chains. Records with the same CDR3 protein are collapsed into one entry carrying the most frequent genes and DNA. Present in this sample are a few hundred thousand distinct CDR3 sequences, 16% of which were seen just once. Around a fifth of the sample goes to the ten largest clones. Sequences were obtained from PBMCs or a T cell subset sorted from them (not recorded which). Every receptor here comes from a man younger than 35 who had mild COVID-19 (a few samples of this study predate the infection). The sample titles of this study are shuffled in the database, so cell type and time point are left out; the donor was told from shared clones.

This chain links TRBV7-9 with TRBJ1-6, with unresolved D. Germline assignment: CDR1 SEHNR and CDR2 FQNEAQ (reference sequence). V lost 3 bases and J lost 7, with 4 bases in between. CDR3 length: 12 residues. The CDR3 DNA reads TGTGCCAGCAGCTTCTGGAATTCACCCCTCCACTTT. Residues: CASSFWNSPLHF.

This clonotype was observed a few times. The CDR3 sequence: CASSQGNSMNTEAFF. The CDR3, as DNA: TGCGCCAGCAGCCAAGGGAATTCCATGAACACTGAAGCTTTCTTT. The chain combines TRBV5-1 with TRBJ1-1, with D unclear. V lost 4 bases and J 0 bases, leaving 13 bases between the germline ends. The CDR3 extends over 15 amino acids. From germline, CDR1 is SGHRS and CDR2 YFSETQ.

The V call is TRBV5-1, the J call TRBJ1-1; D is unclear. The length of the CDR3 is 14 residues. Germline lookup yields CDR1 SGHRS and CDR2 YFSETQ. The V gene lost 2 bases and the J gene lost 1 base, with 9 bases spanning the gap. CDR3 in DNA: TGCGCCAGCAGCTTACCGGGCCCGAACACTGAAGCTTTCTTT. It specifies CASSLPGPNTEAFF.

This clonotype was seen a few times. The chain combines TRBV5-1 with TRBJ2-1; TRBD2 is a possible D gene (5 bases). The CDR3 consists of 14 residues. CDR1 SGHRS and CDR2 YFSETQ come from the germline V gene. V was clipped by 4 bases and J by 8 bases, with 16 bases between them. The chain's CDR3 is CASSPSPGKDEQFF. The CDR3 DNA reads TGCGCCAGCAGCCCATCACCGGGGAAGGATGAGCAGTTCTTC. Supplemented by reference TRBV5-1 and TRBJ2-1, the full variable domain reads KAGVTQTPRYLIKTRGQQVTLSCSPISGHRSVSWYQQTPGQGLQFLFEYFSETQRNKGNFPGRFSGRQFSNSRSEMNVSTLELGDSALYLCASSPSPGKDEQFFGPGTRLTVL.

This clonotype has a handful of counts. This CDR3 reads CASSGYRGLFYEQYF. The CDR3 DNA reads as TGTGCCAGCAGCGGATACAGGGGGCTTTTTTACGAGCAGTACTTC. This sequence joins TRBV7-6 and TRBJ2-7; 9 nucleotides align to TRBD1. The CDR3 totals 15 residues. The germline V gene encodes CDR1 SGHVS and CDR2 FNYEAQ. V lost 5 bases, J lost 4 bases, and 9 bases stayed unmatched.

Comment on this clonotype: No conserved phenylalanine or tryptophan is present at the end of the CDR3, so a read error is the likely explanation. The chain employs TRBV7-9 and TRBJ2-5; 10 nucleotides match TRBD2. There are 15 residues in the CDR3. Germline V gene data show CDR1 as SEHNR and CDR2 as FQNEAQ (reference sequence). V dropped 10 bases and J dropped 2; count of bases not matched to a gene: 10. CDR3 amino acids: CAISIAGGPQETQYL. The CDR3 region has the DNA TGTGCCATTTCCATAGCGGGGGGCCCTCAAGAGACCCAGTACCTC.

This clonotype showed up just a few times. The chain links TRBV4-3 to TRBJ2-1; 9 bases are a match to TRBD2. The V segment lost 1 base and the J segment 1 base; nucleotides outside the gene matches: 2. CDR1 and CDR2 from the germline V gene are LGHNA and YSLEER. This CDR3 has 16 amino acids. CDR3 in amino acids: CASSQGRGGSYNEQFF. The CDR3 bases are TGCGCCAGCAGCCAAGGGCGGGGGGGATCCTACAATGAGCAGTTCTTC.

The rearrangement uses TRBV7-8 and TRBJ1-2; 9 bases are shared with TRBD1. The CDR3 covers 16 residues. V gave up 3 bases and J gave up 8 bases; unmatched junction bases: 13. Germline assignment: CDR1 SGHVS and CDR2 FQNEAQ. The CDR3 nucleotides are TGTGCCAGCAGCTTCCTTCGGACAGGGGTGCTGTGGGGCTACACCTTC. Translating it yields CASSFLRTGVLWGYTF.

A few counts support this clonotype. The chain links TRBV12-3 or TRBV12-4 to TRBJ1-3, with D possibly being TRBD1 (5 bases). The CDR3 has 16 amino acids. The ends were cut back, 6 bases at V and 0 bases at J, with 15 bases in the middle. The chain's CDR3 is CASSPRAGTSGNTIYF. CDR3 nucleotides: TGTGCCAGCAGCCCCCGGGCGGGGACCTCTGGAAACACCATATATTTT.

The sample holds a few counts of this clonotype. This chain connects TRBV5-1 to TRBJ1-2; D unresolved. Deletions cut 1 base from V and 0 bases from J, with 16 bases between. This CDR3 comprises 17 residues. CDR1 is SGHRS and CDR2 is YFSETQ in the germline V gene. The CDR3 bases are TGCGCCAGCAGCTTGTCCGGGAACCCAACAGCTAACTATGGCTACACCTTC. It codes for CASSLSGNPTANYGYTF.

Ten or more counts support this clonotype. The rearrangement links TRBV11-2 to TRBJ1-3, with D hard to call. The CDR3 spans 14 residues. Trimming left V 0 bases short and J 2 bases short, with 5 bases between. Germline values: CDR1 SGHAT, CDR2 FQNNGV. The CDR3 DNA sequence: TGTGCCAGCAGCTTAGATAGGGCTGGAAACACCATATATTTT. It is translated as CASSLDRAGNTIYF.

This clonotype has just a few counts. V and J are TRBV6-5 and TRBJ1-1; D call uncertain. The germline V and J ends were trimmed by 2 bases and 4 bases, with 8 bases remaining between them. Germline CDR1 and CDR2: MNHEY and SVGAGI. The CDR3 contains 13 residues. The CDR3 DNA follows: TGTGCCAGCAGTTACGGCCCGGTCACTGAAGCTTTCTTT. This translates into CASSYGPVTEAFF.

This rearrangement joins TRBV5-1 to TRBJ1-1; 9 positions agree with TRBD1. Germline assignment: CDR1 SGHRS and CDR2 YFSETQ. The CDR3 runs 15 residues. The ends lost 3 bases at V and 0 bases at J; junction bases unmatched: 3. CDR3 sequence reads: CASSWGQGLNTEAFF. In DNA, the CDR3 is TGCGCCAGCAGCTGGGGACAGGGTTTGAACACTGAAGCTTTCTTT.

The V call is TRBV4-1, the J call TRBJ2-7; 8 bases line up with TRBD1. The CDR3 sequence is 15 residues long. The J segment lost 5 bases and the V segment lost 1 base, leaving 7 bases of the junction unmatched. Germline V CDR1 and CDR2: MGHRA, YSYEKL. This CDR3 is CASSQAQGAVDEQYF. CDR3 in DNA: TGCGCCAGCAGCCAAGCGCAGGGGGCGGTGGACGAGCAGTACTTC.

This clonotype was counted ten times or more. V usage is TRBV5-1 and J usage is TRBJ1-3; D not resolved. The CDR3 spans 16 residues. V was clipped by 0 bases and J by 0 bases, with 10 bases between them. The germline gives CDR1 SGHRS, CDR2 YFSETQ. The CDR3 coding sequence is TGCGCCAGCAGCTTGGGACCGCAGAGCTCTGGAAACACCATATATTTT. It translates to CASSLGPQSSGNTIYF.

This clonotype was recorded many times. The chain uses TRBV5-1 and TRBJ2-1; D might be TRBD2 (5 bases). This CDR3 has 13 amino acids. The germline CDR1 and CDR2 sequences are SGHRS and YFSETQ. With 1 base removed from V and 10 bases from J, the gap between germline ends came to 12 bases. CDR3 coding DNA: TGCGCCAGCAGCTTGCGCGTCGGGGAGGAGCAGTTCTTC. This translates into CASSLRVGEEQFF.

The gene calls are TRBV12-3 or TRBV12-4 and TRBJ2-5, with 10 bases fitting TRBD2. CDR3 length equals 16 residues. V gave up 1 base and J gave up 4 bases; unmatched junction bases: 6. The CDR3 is CASSLGLAGGRETQYF. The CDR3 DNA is TGTGCCAGCAGTTTAGGGTTAGCGGGGGGAAGAGAGACCCAGTACTTC.

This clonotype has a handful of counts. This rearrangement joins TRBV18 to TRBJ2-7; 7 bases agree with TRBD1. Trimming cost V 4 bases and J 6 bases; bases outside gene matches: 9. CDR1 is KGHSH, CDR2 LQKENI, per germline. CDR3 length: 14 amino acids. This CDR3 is CASSHTGDMGEQYF. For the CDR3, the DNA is TGTGCCAGCTCACATACAGGGGATATGGGCGAGCAGTACTTC.

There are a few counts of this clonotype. The CDR3 protein is CASSEGVFSEQYF. CDR3 coding DNA: TGTGCCAGCAGTGAAGGGGTGTTCTCCGAGCAGTACTTC. The V and J genes are TRBV2 and TRBJ2-7; no reliable D call. The germline V gene has CDR1 SNHLY and CDR2 FYNNEI. V was clipped by 1 base and J by 6 bases, with 10 bases between them. This CDR3 is 13 amino acids long.

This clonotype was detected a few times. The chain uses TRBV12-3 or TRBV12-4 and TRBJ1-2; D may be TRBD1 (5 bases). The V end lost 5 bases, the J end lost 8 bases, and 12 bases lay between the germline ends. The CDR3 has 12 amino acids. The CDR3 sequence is CASSHSRDGYTF. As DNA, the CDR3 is TGTGCCAGCAGTCACTCTCGGGACGGCTACACCTTC.